This T cell receptor beta chain was sequenced for a study of glioma-infiltrating T cells after dendritic cell vaccination. Documented time point: after dendritic cell vaccination, including at tumor progression/relapse. Germline CDR1 reads LGHNA; CDR2 reads YSLEER. This CDR3 has 16 residues. The ends lost 1 base at V and 9 bases at J; junction bases unmatched: 12. Assay used: immunoSEQ multiplex PCR; TCRdb lists only in-frame clones, some missing. Here the sample spans tens of thousands of clones, approximately 86% being singletons. Sequenced here: blood, sampled after dendritic cell vaccination. The rearrangement joins TRBV4-3 to TRBJ2-1; the match to TRBD2 covers 7 bases. The TCR comes from a human donor with glioblastoma. In nucleotides, the CDR3 is TGCGCCAGCAGCCAAGTATACGGGGGGAGGTTGGTTGAGCAGTTCTTC. This translates into CASSQVYGGRLVEQFF.